These 6 T cell receptor beta chains share one sample of origin, sequenced in a study of T-cell memory formation after mild COVID-19. TCRdb itself ran the 5' RACE reads through MiXCR, one entry per CDR3 protein. The sample holds roughly 300,000 distinct CDR3 sequences, approximately 15% seen once. Sequencing was done on a sample of PBMCs or a T cell subset sorted from them (not recorded which). Source of these receptors: a young man who had mild COVID-19 (a few samples of this study predate the infection). Cell type and time point are not known.

There are a few counts of this clonotype. This rearrangement joins TRBV6-2 or TRBV6-3 to TRBJ1-6, with TRBD1 as a possible D gene (6 bases). Germline V CDR1 and CDR2: MNHEY, SVGEGT. V gave up 5 bases and J gave up 8 bases, with 16 bases separating them. CDR3 length: 15 amino acids. The CDR3 is CASSKGQFAHSPLHF. CDR3 bases: TGTGCCAGCAGTAAAGGACAGTTCGCCCATTCACCCCTCCACTTT.

Only a few counts were recorded for this clonotype. The chain combines TRBV6-2 or TRBV6-3 with TRBJ2-1; D is unresolved. Germline loops: CDR1 MNHEY, CDR2 SVGEGT. Trimming removed 2 bases from V and 7 bases from J, with 15 bases in between. This CDR3 contains 15 residues. This CDR3 reads CASSYAPRGGNEQFF. Written as DNA, the CDR3 is TGTGCCAGCAGTTACGCACCTCGTGGTGGGAATGAGCAGTTCTTC.

This chain joins TRBV11-2 and TRBJ2-3; 7 bases map to TRBD1. V dropped 4 bases and J dropped 2; count of bases not matched to a gene: 3. Germline V gene data show CDR1 as SGHAT and CDR2 as FQNNGV. The CDR3 contains 14 residues. For the CDR3, the DNA is TGTGCCAGCAGCTCGGACAGGTTCACAGATACGCAGTATTTT. Protein: CASSSDRFTDTQYF.

The chain recombines TRBV2 with TRBJ2-5; possibly TRBD1 for D (6 bases). The CDR3 spans 13 residues. CDR1 is SNHLY, CDR2 FYNNEI, per germline. The V and J ends lost 3 bases and 4 bases respectively, with 9 bases between them. The CDR3 DNA reads as TGTGCCAGCAGTGATGGGGGCCGAGAGACCCAGTACTTC. Protein product: CASSDGGRETQYF.

V usage is TRBV2 and J usage is TRBJ1-2; a possible D gene is TRBD1 (5 bases). V was pared by 8 bases and J by 2 bases, with 12 bases between. Germline lookup yields CDR1 SNHLY and CDR2 FYNNEI. This CDR3 region has 13 residues. CDR3 nucleotides: TGTGCCAGCGATGGGGGGACCAACTATGGCTACACCTTC. It yields the protein CASDGGTNYGYTF.

The chain has TRBV9 and TRBJ2-5; TRBD2 is a possible D gene (6 bases). The length of the CDR3 is 15 residues. Trimming removed 0 bases from V and 5 bases from J, with 14 bases in between. Germline V gene sequence: CDR1 SGDLS, CDR2 YYNGEE. The CDR3 is CASSVVVHGGETQYF. CDR3 bases: TGTGCCAGCAGCGTAGTCGTCCATGGGGGGGAGACCCAGTACTTC.